The 17 T cell receptor beta chains given below trace back to one sample, sequenced in a study of cytomegalovirus exposure and HLA in healthy donors. Method: immunoSEQ multiplex PCR; TCRdb's copy keeps in-frame clones and lacks some. The sample includes about 150,000 clones, just over 85% of them seen just once. The specimen was PBMCs. Receptors were obtained from a human donor in good health.

V usage is TRBV11-3 and J usage is TRBJ1-2; D gene uncertain. CDR1 is SGHNT, CDR2 YENEEA, per germline. The CDR3 runs 14 residues. V was trimmed by 2 bases and J by 0 bases, leaving 7 bases between them. This chain's CDR3 is CASSLTETNYGYTF. DNA for the CDR3: TGTGCCAGCAGCTTAACCGAGACTAACTATGGCTACACCTTC.

The rearrangement uses TRBV27 and TRBJ2-7, with a tentative D call TRBD2 (6 bases). Trimming left V 2 bases short and J 2 bases short, with 13 bases between. This CDR3 is built from 15 residues. Germline-derived CDR1 and CDR2 are MNHEY and SMNVEV (reference sequence). The chain's CDR3 is CASSLAGTAAYEQYF. As DNA, the CDR3 is TGTGCCAGCAGTTTAGCCGGGACTGCCGCCTACGAGCAGTACTTC.

This clone occurred once. This chain joins TRBV4-1 and TRBJ1-4; D call uncertain. The CDR3 loop spans 14 amino acids. Trimming left V 5 bases short and J 0 bases short, with 7 bases between. The V gene's germline CDR1 is MGHRA and CDR2 YSYEKL. As DNA, the CDR3 is TGCGCCAGCAGCTTTACAGCAACTAATGAAAAACTGTTTTTT. Its translation is CASSFTATNEKLFF.

The rearrangement joins TRBV6-6 to TRBJ1-6; perhaps TRBD1 as D (6 bases). The V gene's germline CDR1 is MNHNY and CDR2 SVGAGI (reference sequence). V was pared by 0 bases and J by 9 bases, with 12 bases between. CDR3 length equals 15 residues. In nucleotides, the CDR3 is TGTGCCAGCAGTTACTCGACGGACAGTTTTTCACCCCTCCACTTT. Its protein is CASSYSTDSFSPLHF.

The V gene is TRBV5-4, the J gene TRBJ1-3; a possible D gene is TRBD1 (6 bases). This CDR3 has 18 amino acids. Germline assignment: CDR1 SGHNT and CDR2 YYREEE (reference sequence). Deletions cut 0 bases from V and 0 bases from J, with 16 bases between. The CDR3 loop is CASSLGWGPSNSGNTIYF. CDR3 nucleotides: TGTGCCAGCAGCTTGGGGTGGGGGCCTTCCAACTCTGGAAACACCATATATTTT.

The genes are TRBV6-4 and TRBJ2-3; TRBD1 agrees at 11 bases. The CDR3 loop spans 16 amino acids. Germline values: CDR1 MRHNA, CDR2 SNTAGT. V gave up 2 bases and J gave up 5 bases; unmatched junction bases: 6. The CDR3: CASSDTTGQGGDTQYF. As DNA, the CDR3 is TGTGCCAGCAGTGACACAACGGGACAGGGGGGAGATACGCAGTATTTT.

The chain carries TRBV4-1 and TRBJ2-5, with 7 bases fitting TRBD2. With V trimmed by 0 bases and J by 5 bases, 6 bases remained unmatched. The CDR3 spans 15 residues. Germline V gene lookup returns CDR1 MGHRA and CDR2 YSYEKL. The CDR3 region has the DNA TGCGCCAGCAGCCAAGATGGTGGGGAGGGGGAGACCCAGTACTTC. Translating it yields CASSQDGGEGETQYF.

V gene TRBV9 combines with J gene TRBJ2-2; D possibly corresponds to TRBD2 (5 bases). The CDR3 spans 13 residues. Trimming took off 5 bases at V and 1 base at J, with 6 bases between the two ends. Germline CDR1 reads SGDLS; CDR2 reads YYNGEE. The CDR3 loop is CASRSGNTGELFF. CDR3 bases: TGTGCCAGCAGGAGCGGGAACACCGGGGAGCTGTTTTTT. The entire variable domain, with the rest obtained from reference TRBV9 and TRBJ2-2, is as follows: DSGVTQTPKHLITATGQRVTLRCSPRSGDLSVYWYQQSLDQGLQFLIQYYNGEERAKGNILERFSAQQFPDLHSELNLSSLELGDSALYFCASRSGNTGELFFGEGSRLTVL.

This sequence joins TRBV6-1 and TRBJ2-7; TRBD1 agrees at 8 bases. Germline-derived CDR1 and CDR2 are MNHNS and SASEGT. There are 14 residues in the CDR3. V gave up 7 bases and J gave up 6 bases; unmatched junction bases: 11. CDR3 region: CASKLEGQAGEQYF. The CDR3 DNA is TGTGCCAGCAAGCTGGAGGGACAGGCTGGCGAGCAGTACTTC.

This chain connects TRBV9 to TRBJ2-1; tentative D call: TRBD1 (5 bases). Germline V lookup: CDR1 SGDLS, CDR2 YYNGEE. The CDR3 spans 15 residues. With 2 bases removed from V and 7 bases from J, the gap between germline ends came to 16 bases. The DNA for the CDR3 is TGTGCCAGCAGCGTTTCAGGGATCTTAGCAAATGAGCAGTTCTTC. Protein sequence: CASSVSGILANEQFF. Full variable domain (rest looked up from reference TRBV9 and TRBJ2-1): DSGVTQTPKHLITATGQRVTLRCSPRSGDLSVYWYQQSLDQGLQFLIQYYNGEERAKGNILERFSAQQFPDLHSELNLSSLELGDSALYFCASSVSGILANEQFFGPGTRLTVL.

This chain uses TRBV5-8 with TRBJ1-5; D might be TRBD1 (6 bases). The germline gives CDR1 SGHTS, CDR2 YDEGEE. This CDR3 comprises 15 residues. With 2 bases removed from V and 0 bases from J, the gap between germline ends came to 9 bases. Here the CDR3 reads CASSLQGTSNQPQHF. CDR3 in DNA: TGTGCCAGCAGCTTACAGGGAACTAGCAATCAGCCCCAGCATTTT.

V gene TRBV20-1 combines with J gene TRBJ2-1; D is ambiguous. The germline V gene encodes CDR1 DFQATT and CDR2 SNEGSKA (reference sequence). The CDR3 is 10 residues long. With 3 bases removed from V and 8 bases from J, the gap between germline ends came to 5 bases. CDR3 residues: CSASSHEQFF. The CDR3 DNA sequence: TGCAGTGCTAGCTCCCATGAGCAGTTCTTC.

V usage is TRBV25-1 and J usage is TRBJ1-2; D is unclear. V lost 10 bases to trimming and J lost 6 bases, with 21 bases between them. This CDR3 comprises 14 residues. Per the germline V gene, CDR1 is MGHDK and CDR2 is SYGVNS. CDR3 DNA sequence: TGTGCCACATTTTCGGCTGAGGGCCTCGATGGCTACACCTTC. It translates to CATFSAEGLDGYTF.

This clone was detected only a few times. The genes are TRBV5-4 and TRBJ2-7; TRBD1 matches 10 bases. This CDR3 comprises 15 residues. The germline gives CDR1 SGHNT, CDR2 YYREEE (reference sequence). With 0 bases clipped from V and 3 bases from J, the junction kept 3 bases outside the gene matches. The CDR3 DNA sequence: TGTGCCAGCAGCTTGGCCGGGACAGGGGTCTACGAGCAGTACTTC. Translating it yields CASSLAGTGVYEQYF.

This chain connects TRBV10-3 to TRBJ1-1; D might be TRBD1 (5 bases). The V and J ends lost 0 bases and 6 bases respectively, with 8 bases between them. CDR3 length: 13 amino acids. The germline gives CDR1 ENHRY, CDR2 SYGVKD. The CDR3: CAISESDTSEAFF. The DNA for the CDR3 is TGTGCCATCAGTGAGTCGGACACCTCTGAAGCTTTCTTT.

This clone was seen a single time. This sequence joins TRBV27 and TRBJ2-1, with D tentatively TRBD2 (5 bases). CDR1 and CDR2 from the germline V gene are MNHEY and SMNVEV (reference sequence). Trimming cost V 2 bases and J 8 bases, with 10 bases left between them. The CDR3 runs to 13 residues. CDR3 loop: CASSLLGDYEQFF. For the CDR3, the DNA is TGTGCCAGCAGTTTACTGGGAGATTATGAGCAGTTCTTC.

The rearrangement links TRBV13 to TRBJ2-7; 10 bases fit TRBD2. CDR3 length: 15 amino acids. Germline V gene sequence: CDR1 PRHDT, CDR2 FYEKMQ (reference sequence). The junction had 2 bases not matched to a gene; V was cut back by 1 base and J by 2 bases. CDR3: CASSLVLAGAYEQYF. The CDR3, as DNA: TGTGCCAGCAGCTTAGTCCTAGCGGGGGCCTACGAGCAGTACTTC.